One and the same sample provided the 19 T cell receptor beta chains below, sequenced in a study of T cell responses to AZD1222 COVID-19 vaccine. The repertoire was sequenced with immunoSEQ multiplex PCR; TCRdb's copy has only in-frame clones and lacks some. The table has some 54,000 clones, nearly 90% seen once. The sample consisted of peripheral blood, taken on day 0 of AZD1222 vaccination. These receptors were obtained from an adult in good health.

The chain uses TRBV6-1 and TRBJ2-7; TRBD1 matches 8 bases. Germline values: CDR1 MNHNS, CDR2 SASEGT. J gave up 6 bases and V 3 bases, and 10 bases lay outside the gene matches. CDR3 length: 15 amino acids. CDR3 sequence reads: CASSERPGGGIEQYF. The DNA for the CDR3 is TGTGCCAGCAGTGAGAGGCCAGGGGGCGGAATCGAGCAGTACTTC.

V gene TRBV5-6 combines with J gene TRBJ1-1; D not resolved. This CDR3 contains 14 residues. The V and J ends lost 4 bases and 1 base respectively, with 11 bases between them. Germline V lookup: CDR1 SGHDT, CDR2 YYEEEE. CDR3 region: CASSRFSGNTEAFF. The CDR3 DNA is TGTGCCAGCAGCCGGTTCTCGGGGAACACTGAAGCTTTCTTT.

The rearrangement links TRBV30 to TRBJ1-1; D not certain. The CDR3 length is 16 residues. V was clipped by 0 bases and J by 0 bases, with 14 bases between them. CDR1 and CDR2 from the germline V gene are GTSNPN and SVGIG (reference sequence). CDR3 sequence (DNA): TGTGCCTGGAGTGTACGACGGGCCGGAATGAACACTGAAGCTTTCTTT. Amino acid sequence: CAWSVRRAGMNTEAFF.

V and J are TRBV6-2 or TRBV6-3 and TRBJ2-3, with 10 bases fitting TRBD2. Trimming at V came to 5 bases and at J to 0 bases, leaving 2 bases not matched to a gene. The CDR3 has 15 residues. Germline V gives CDR1 MNHEY, CDR2 SVGEGT. Here the CDR3 DNA reads TGTGCCAGCAGTCCGACTAGCGGGAGCACAGATACGCAGTATTTT. This sequence encodes CASSPTSGSTDTQYF.

The chain employs TRBV7-9 and TRBJ2-1; D perhaps matches TRBD2 (5 bases). Germline V gene data show CDR1 as SEHNR and CDR2 as FQNEAQ (reference sequence). V was shortened by 6 bases and J by 8 bases, with 11 bases between the two germline ends. The CDR3 is made up of 12 amino acids. Here the CDR3 DNA reads TGTGCCAGCAGTCCCCAAGCGGATGAGCAGTTCTTC. Residues: CASSPQADEQFF.

The chain joins TRBV24-1 to TRBJ1-5, with 7 nucleotides matching TRBD1. Trimming at V came to 3 bases and at J to 4 bases, leaving 2 bases not matched to a gene. The CDR3 totals 14 residues. CDR1 KGHDR and CDR2 SFDVKD come from the germline V gene. CDR3 sequence: CATSDMTGNQPQHF. In nucleotides, the CDR3 is TGTGCCACCAGTGATATGACAGGGAATCAGCCCCAGCATTTT.

The V call is TRBV5-6, the J call TRBJ1-6; D is possibly TRBD1 (5 bases). The germline V gene encodes CDR1 SGHDT and CDR2 YYEEEE. V shed 2 bases and J shed 1 base, with 13 bases lying between them. The CDR3 covers 17 residues. CDR3 region: CASSLTGTYSYNSPLHF. The CDR3 bases are TGTGCCAGCAGCTTAACCGGGACGTATTCCTATAATTCACCCCTCCACTTT.

This clone has more than one count but fewer than ten. The chain carries TRBV4-3 and TRBJ1-6; 8 bases agree with TRBD1. Germline V lookup: CDR1 LGHNA, CDR2 YSLEER. There are 16 residues in the CDR3. Unmatched junction bases numbered 8, after V lost 1 base and J lost 9 bases. CDR3 protein: CASSQARQGAGSPLHF. In DNA, the CDR3 is TGCGCCAGCAGCCAAGCTCGGCAGGGGGCAGGTTCACCCCTCCACTTT.

This chain joins TRBV6-5 and TRBJ2-7, with 9 positions matching TRBD1. Per germline, CDR1 MNHEY and CDR2 SVGAGI. This CDR3 comprises 15 residues. The V gene end was trimmed by 6 bases and the J gene end by 6 bases; junction bases not matched to a gene: 12. CDR3 nucleotide sequence: TGTGCCAGCAGCTTGACAGGGGGTGTCTCGGTCGAGCAGTACTTC. This gives the protein CASSLTGGVSVEQYF.

The chain employs TRBV24-1 and TRBJ1-2, with no clear D. Germline V gives CDR1 KGHDR, CDR2 SFDVKD. The length of the CDR3 is 15 residues. V lost 3 bases and J 3 bases, leaving 13 bases between the germline ends. CDR3 loop: CATSDEGNIDYGYTF. The CDR3 DNA sequence: TGTGCCACCAGTGATGAGGGAAATATAGACTATGGCTACACCTTC.

The chain employs TRBV19 and TRBJ2-1; possible D gene TRBD2, 7 bases. The CDR3 totals 14 residues. Trimming shortened V by 6 bases and J by 2 bases, and 11 bases separated the two germline ends. Germline loops: CDR1 LNHDA, CDR2 SQIVND (reference sequence). The CDR3 DNA reads as TGTGCCAGTAGCCGGGGGGACACCTACAATGAGCAGTTCTTC. Protein: CASSRGDTYNEQFF.

This clone appeared once. V usage is TRBV6-5 and J usage is TRBJ2-1; TRBD2 agrees at 9 bases. The CDR3 runs to 15 residues. V gave up 0 bases and J gave up 12 bases; unmatched junction bases: 9. The germline gives CDR1 MNHEY, CDR2 SVGAGI. The CDR3 region is CASSYSILAGDRQFF. CDR3 DNA sequence: TGTGCCAGCAGTTACTCGATTTTAGCGGGGGACCGGCAGTTCTTC.

The chain combines TRBV5-4 with TRBJ1-4, with D unresolved. Trimming took 4 bases from V and 0 from J, leaving 10 bases between them. The CDR3 is 15 amino acids. CDR1 is SGHNT and CDR2 is YYREEE in the germline V gene (reference sequence). The CDR3 region has the DNA TGTGCCAGCAGCCGTGGGGTTGCAACTAATGAAAAACTGTTTTTT. This codes for CASSRGVATNEKLFF.

V is TRBV18 and J is TRBJ2-5; 14 nucleotides match TRBD2. The CDR3 runs 17 residues. Germline CDR1 is KGHSH and CDR2 is LQKENI. The J segment lost 1 base and the V segment lost 0 bases, leaving 1 base of the junction unmatched. The CDR3 here is CASSPPGTSGGQETQYF. DNA of the CDR3: TGTGCCAGCTCACCACCGGGGACTAGCGGGGGCCAAGAGACCCAGTACTTC.

In nucleotides, the CDR3 is TGTGCCAGCAGCTTCCGGGGACAGGGCGTCCACGAGCAGTACTTC. Its translation is CASSFRGQGVHEQYF. J is TRBJ2-7 and V is TRBV7-2; 9 nucleotides line up with TRBD1. The CDR3 runs to 15 residues. Trimming removed 3 bases from V and 5 bases from J; junction bases left unmatched: 8. Germline V lookup: CDR1 SGHTA, CDR2 FQGNSA.

The chain joins TRBV7-8 to TRBJ2-2; D might be TRBD1 (5 bases). In germline, CDR1 is SGHVS, CDR2 FQNEAQ. This CDR3 has 14 residues. Trimming pared 1 base from V and 5 bases from J, leaving 8 bases between. The CDR3 DNA sequence: TGTGCCAGCAGCTTAGGGGGCAGTACCGGGGAGCTGTTTTTT. It translates to CASSLGGSTGELFF.

The chain recombines TRBV2 with TRBJ2-1; tentatively, D is TRBD1 or TRBD2 (6 bases each). CDR3 length: 17 residues. V was clipped by 0 bases and J by 7 bases, with 19 bases between them. CDR1 and CDR2 (germline): SNHLY, FYNNEI. As DNA, the CDR3 is TGTGCCAGCAGTGAAGCCCCCGGATGGGGGGCAGGTAATGAGCAGTTCTTC. Protein product: CASSEAPGWGAGNEQFF.

The rearrangement links TRBV12-5 to TRBJ1-6; unclear D gene. Germline CDR1 is LGHNT and CDR2 is FRNRAP. There are 15 residues in the CDR3. The V gene lost 4 bases and the J gene lost 0 bases, with 7 bases spanning the gap. Here the CDR3 reads CASGSGSSYNSPLHF. The CDR3 region has the DNA TGTGCTAGTGGTTCCGGTAGCTCCTATAATTCACCCCTCCACTTT.

The CDR3 DNA is TGTGCCAGCAGCTTAGGAAGGAACTTGGACACTGAAGCTTTCTTT. Protein: CASSLGRNLDTEAFF. This chain links TRBV7-8 with TRBJ1-1, with D unclear. V lost 1 base and J lost 3, with 12 bases in between. Per the germline V gene, CDR1 is SGHVS and CDR2 is FQNEAQ. The CDR3 contains 15 residues.